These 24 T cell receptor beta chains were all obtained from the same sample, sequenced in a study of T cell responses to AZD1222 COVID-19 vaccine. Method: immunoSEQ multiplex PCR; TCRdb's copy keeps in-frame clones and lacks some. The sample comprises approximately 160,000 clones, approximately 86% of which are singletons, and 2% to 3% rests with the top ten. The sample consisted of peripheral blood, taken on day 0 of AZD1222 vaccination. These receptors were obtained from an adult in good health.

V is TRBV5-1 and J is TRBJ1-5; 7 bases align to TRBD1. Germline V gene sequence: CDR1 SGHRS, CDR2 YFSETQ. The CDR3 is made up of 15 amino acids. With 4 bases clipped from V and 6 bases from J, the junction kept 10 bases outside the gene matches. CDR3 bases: TGCGCCAGCAGCCCCACAACAGGGGCGGGTCAGCCCCAGCATTTT. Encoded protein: CASSPTTGAGQPQHF.

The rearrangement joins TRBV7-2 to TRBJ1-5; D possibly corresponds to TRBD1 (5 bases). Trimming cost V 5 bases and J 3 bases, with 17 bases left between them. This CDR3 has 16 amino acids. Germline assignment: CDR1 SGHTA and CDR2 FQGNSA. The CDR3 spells CASSNRAGTYNQPQHF. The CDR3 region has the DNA TGTGCCAGCAGCAATAGGGCCGGGACCTACAATCAGCCCCAGCATTTT.

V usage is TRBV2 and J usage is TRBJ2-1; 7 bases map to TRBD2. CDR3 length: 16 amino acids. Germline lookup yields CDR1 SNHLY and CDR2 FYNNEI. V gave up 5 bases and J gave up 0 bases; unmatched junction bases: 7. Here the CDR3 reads CASSSRDYPSYNEQFF. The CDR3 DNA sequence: TGTGCCAGCAGTAGCCGGGACTACCCCTCCTACAATGAGCAGTTCTTC.

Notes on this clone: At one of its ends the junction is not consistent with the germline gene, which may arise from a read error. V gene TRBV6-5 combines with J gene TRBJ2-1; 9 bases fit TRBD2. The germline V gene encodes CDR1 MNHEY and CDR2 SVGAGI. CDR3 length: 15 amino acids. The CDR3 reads CASSDSGLAGIEQFF. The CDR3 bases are TGTGCCAGCAGTGACTCTGGGCTAGCGGGAATTGAGCAGTTCTTC.

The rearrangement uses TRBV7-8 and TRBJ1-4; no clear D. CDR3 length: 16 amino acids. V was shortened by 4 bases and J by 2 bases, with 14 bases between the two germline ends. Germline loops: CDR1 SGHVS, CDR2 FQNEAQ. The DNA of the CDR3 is TGTGCCAGCAGCTCTCAACAGCGGTTGACTAATGAAAAACTGTTTTTT. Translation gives CASSSQQRLTNEKLFF.

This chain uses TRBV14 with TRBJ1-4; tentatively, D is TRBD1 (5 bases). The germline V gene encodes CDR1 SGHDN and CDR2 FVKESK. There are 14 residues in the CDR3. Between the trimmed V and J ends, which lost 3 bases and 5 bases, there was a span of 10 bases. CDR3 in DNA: TGTGCCAGCAGCCATCCAGGGTTCAATGAAAAACTGTTTTTT. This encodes CASSHPGFNEKLFF. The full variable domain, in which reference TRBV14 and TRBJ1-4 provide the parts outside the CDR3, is EAGVTQFPSHSVIEKGQTVTLRCDPISGHDNLYWYRRVMGKEIKFLLHFVKESKQDESGMPNNRFLAERTGGTYSTLKVQPAELEDSGVYFCASSHPGFNEKLFFGSGTQLSVL.

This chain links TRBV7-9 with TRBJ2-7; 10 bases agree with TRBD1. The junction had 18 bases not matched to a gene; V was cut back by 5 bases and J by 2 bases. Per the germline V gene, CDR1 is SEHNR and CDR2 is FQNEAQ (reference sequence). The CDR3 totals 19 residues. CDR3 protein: CASSEPGQGVTEDPYEQYF. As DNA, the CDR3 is TGTGCCAGCAGCGAACCCGGACAGGGGGTAACGGAAGATCCCTACGAGCAGTACTTC.

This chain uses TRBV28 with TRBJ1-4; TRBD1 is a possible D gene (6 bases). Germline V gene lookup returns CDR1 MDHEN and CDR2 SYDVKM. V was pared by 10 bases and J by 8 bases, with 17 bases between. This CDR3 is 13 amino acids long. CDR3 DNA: TGTGCCACCAGGGGAGAGTTATGGGAAAAACTGTTTTTT. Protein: CATRGELWEKLFF.

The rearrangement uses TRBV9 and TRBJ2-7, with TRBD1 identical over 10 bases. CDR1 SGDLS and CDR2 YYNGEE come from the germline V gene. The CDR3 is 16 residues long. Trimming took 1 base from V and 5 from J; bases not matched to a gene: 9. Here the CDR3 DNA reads TGTGCCAGCAGCGTACACGCCGGGACAGGGGTCGACGAGCAGTACTTC. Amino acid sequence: CASSVHAGTGVDEQYF.

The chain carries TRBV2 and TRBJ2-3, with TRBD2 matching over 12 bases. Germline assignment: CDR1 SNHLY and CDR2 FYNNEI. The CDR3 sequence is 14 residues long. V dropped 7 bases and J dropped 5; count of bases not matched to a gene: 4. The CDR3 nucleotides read TGTGCCAGCAACCGACTAGCGGGGGAAGATACGCAGTATTTT. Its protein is CASNRLAGEDTQYF.

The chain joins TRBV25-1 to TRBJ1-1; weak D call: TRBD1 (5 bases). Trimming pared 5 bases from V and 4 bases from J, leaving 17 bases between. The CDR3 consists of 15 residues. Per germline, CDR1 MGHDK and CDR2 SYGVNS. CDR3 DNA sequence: TGTGCCAGCAGTCCCCGAGGTGGTGGGGGCACTGAAGCTTTCTTT. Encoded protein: CASSPRGGGGTEAFF. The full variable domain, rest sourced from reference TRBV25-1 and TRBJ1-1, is EADIYQTPRYLVIGTGKKITLECSQTMGHDKMYWYQQDPGMELHLIHYSYGVNSTEKGDLSSESTVSRIRTEHFPLTLESARPSHTSQYLCASSPRGGGGTEAFFGQGTRLTVV.

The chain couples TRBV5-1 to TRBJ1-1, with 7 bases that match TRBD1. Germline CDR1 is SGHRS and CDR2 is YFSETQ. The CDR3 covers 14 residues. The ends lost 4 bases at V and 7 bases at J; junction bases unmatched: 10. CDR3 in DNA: TGCGCCAGCAGCCATACCGGGACAGAGCTTGAAGCTTTCTTT. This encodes CASSHTGTELEAFF.

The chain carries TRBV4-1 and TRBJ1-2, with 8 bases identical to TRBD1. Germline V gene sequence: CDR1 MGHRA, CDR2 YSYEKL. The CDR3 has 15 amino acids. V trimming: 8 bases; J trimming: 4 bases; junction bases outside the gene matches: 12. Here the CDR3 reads CASQRGPGGSYGYTF. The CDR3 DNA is TGCGCCAGCCAAAGGGGCCCAGGGGGCAGCTATGGCTACACCTTC.

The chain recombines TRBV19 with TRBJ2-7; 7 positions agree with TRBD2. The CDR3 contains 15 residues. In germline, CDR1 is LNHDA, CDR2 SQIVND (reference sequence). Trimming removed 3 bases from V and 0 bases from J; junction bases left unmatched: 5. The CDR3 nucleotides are TGTGCCAGTAGTATCGGGTCTAGCGGCTCCTACGAGCAGTACTTC. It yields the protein CASSIGSSGSYEQYF.

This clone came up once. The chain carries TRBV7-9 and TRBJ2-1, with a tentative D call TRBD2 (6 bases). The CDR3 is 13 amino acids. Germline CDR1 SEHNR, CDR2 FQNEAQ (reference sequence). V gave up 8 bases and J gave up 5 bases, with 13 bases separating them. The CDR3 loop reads CASLSSVNNEQFF. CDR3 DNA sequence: TGTGCCAGCCTCTCTAGCGTTAACAATGAGCAGTTCTTC. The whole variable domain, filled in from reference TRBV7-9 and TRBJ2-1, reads DTGVSQNPRHKITKRGQNVTFRCDPISEHNRLYWYRQTLGQGPEFLTYFQNEAQLEKSRLLSDRFSAERPKGSFSTLEIQRTEQGDSAMYLCASLSSVNNEQFFGPGTRLTVL.

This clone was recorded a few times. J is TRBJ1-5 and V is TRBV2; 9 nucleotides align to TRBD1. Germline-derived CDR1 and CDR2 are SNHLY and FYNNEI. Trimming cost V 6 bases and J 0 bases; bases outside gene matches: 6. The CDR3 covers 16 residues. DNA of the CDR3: TGTGCCAGCAGGGATGGACAGGGGTATAGCAATCAGCCCCAGCATTTT. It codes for CASRDGQGYSNQPQHF.

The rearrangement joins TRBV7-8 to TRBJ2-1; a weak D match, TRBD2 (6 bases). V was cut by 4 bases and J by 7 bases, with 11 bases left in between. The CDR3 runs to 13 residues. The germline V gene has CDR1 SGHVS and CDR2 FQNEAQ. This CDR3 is CASSWTKGNEQFF. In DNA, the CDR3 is TGTGCCAGCAGCTGGACTAAAGGGAATGAGCAGTTCTTC.

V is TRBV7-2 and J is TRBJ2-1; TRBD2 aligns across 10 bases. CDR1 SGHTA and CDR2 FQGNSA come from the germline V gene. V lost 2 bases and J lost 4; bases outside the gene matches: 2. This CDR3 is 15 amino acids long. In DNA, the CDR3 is TGTGCCAGCAGCTTACGGACTAGCGGTTACAATGAGCAGTTCTTC. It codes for CASSLRTSGYNEQFF.

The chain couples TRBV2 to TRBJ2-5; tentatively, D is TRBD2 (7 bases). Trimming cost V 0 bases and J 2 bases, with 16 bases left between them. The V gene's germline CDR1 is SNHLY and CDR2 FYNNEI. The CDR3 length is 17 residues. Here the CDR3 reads CASSEARGGPLQETQYF. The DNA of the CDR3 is TGTGCCAGCAGTGAAGCGAGGGGGGGCCCTCTTCAAGAGACCCAGTACTTC. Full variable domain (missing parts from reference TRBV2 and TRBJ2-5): EPEVTQTPSHQVTQMGQEVILRCVPISNHLYFYWYRQILGQKVEFLVSFYNNEISEKSEIFDDQFSVERPDGSNFTLKIRSTKLEDSAMYFCASSEARGGPLQETQYFGPGTRLLVL.

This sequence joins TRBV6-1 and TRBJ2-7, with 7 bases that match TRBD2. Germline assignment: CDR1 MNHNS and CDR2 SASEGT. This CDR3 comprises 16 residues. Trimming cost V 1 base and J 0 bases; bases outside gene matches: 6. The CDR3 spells CASSEDFGGGSYEQYF. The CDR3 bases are TGTGCCAGCAGTGAAGATTTTGGGGGGGGCTCCTACGAGCAGTACTTC.

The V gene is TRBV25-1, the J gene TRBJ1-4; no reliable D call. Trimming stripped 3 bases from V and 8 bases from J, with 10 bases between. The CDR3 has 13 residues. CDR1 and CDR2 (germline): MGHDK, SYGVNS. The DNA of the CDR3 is TGTGCCAGCAGTGAGTCAGCCCTCGAAAAACTGTTTTTT. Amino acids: CASSESALEKLFF.

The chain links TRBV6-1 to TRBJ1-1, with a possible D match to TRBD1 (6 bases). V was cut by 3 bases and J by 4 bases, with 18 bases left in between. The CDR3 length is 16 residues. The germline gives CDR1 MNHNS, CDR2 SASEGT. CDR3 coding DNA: TGTGCCAGCAGTGACCTAAGGACAGTTCGAGTCACTGAAGCTTTCTTT. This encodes CASSDLRTVRVTEAFF.

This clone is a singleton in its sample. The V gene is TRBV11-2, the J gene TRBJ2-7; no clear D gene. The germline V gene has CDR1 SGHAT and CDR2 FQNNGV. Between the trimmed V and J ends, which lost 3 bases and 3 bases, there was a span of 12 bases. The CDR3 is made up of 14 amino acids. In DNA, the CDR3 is TGTGCCAGCAGCTTGGTTGAACAGTTCTACGAGCAGTACTTC. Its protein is CASSLVEQFYEQYF.

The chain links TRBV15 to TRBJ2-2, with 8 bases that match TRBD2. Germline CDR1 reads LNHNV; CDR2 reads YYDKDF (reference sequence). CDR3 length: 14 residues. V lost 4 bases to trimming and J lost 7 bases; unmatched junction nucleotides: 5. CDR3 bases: TGTGCCACCAGCAACCGCGGGAGGAGCGGGGAGCTGTTTTTT. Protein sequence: CATSNRGRSGELFF.